Following are 13 T cell receptor beta chains from one sample sequenced in a study of OX40 agonist ivuxolimab in advanced cancers. Repertoires were generated with immunoSEQ multiplex PCR, while TCRdb's copy carries only in-frame clones and drops some. The table shows tens of thousands of clones, with 70% to 90% occurring only once. The material sequenced was CD4+ or CD8+ T cells sorted from blood, taken in a trial of the OX40 agonist ivuxolimab. These receptors all stem from an adult with an advanced solid tumor such as melanoma, head and neck, liver or kidney cancer.

The rearrangement joins TRBV19 to TRBJ1-2, with TRBD1 identical over 8 bases. Looked up from germline, CDR1 is LNHDA and CDR2 is SQIVND (reference sequence). The ends lost 3 bases at V and 6 bases at J; junction bases unmatched: 12. This CDR3 spans 16 amino acids. CDR3 sequence reads: CASSISPDRAFDGYTF. The CDR3, as DNA: TGTGCCAGTAGTATTTCCCCGGACAGGGCCTTTGATGGCTACACCTTC.

This clone appeared once. Here the CDR3 DNA reads TGCGCCAGCTCGGACAGCTACACTGAAGCTTTCTTT. It translates to CASSDSYTEAFF. The gene calls are TRBV10-1 and TRBJ1-1; tentative D call: TRBD1 (6 bases). Trimming took off 8 bases at V and 3 bases at J, with 10 bases between the two ends. The germline gives CDR1 WNHNN, CDR2 SYGVQD (reference sequence). The CDR3 extends over 12 amino acids.

This clone has a handful of counts. V gene TRBV2 combines with J gene TRBJ1-1, with D hard to call. The length of the CDR3 is 14 residues. Germline CDR1 is SNHLY and CDR2 is FYNNEI. V lost 7 bases and J lost 4, with 16 bases in between. CDR3 nucleotides: TGTGCCAGCAATCAGGTCCGCGTTAGCACTGAAGCTTTCTTT. Its translation is CASNQVRVSTEAFF. Variable domain in full (rest from reference TRBV2 and TRBJ1-1): EPEVTQTPSHQVTQMGQEVILRCVPISNHLYFYWYRQILGQKVEFLVSFYNNEISEKSEIFDDQFSVERPDGSNFTLKIRSTKLEDSAMYFCASNQVRVSTEAFFGQGTRLTVV.

For the CDR3, the DNA is TGCGCCAGCAGCTTGGGGGACAGGGGAGTCAACACTGAAGCTTTCTTT. Its protein is CASSLGDRGVNTEAFF. The V gene is TRBV5-1, the J gene TRBJ1-1, with 10 bases aligning to TRBD1. The CDR3 is 16 amino acids. V dropped 0 bases and J dropped 2; count of bases not matched to a gene: 4. Germline CDR1 and CDR2: SGHRS and YFSETQ. Filled out from reference TRBV5-1 and TRBJ1-1, the complete variable domain reads KAGVTQTPRYLIKTRGQQVTLSCSPISGHRSVSWYQQTPGQGLQFLFEYFSETQRNKGNFPGRFSGRQFSNSRSEMNVSTLELGDSALYLCASSLGDRGVNTEAFFGQGTRLTVV.

The chain uses TRBV6-5 and TRBJ1-2; D may be TRBD1 (5 bases). The CDR3 is 15 amino acids. Trimming took off 0 bases at V and 8 bases at J, with 16 bases between the two ends. CDR1 is MNHEY and CDR2 is SVGAGI in the germline V gene. The CDR3 region has the DNA TGTGCCAGCAGTTACTCGGTGGGACTGGAGGGAGGCTACACCTTC. This translates into CASSYSVGLEGGYTF.

The rearrangement links TRBV19 to TRBJ2-7; 8 nucleotides align to TRBD2. There are 14 residues in the CDR3. In germline, CDR1 is LNHDA, CDR2 SQIVND (reference sequence). The V and J ends lost 5 bases and 4 bases, in that order; junction bases with no gene match: 7. The DNA of the CDR3 is TGTGCCAGTAGTCCCGGACTAGCTAGGTACGAGCAGTACTTC. Amino acid sequence: CASSPGLARYEQYF.

The V gene is TRBV10-1, the J gene TRBJ2-5; 13 bases are shared with TRBD2. The ends lost 3 bases at V and 5 bases at J; junction bases unmatched: 12. CDR1 and CDR2 (germline): WNHNN, SYGVQD (reference sequence). The CDR3 has 18 amino acids. The CDR3 DNA reads as TGCGCCAGCAGTGAACTAGCGGGAGGGAGTATCGAAAAGGAGACCCAGTACTTC. Its protein is CASSELAGGSIEKETQYF.

The chain uses TRBV9 and TRBJ1-2; the D is unclear. The CDR3 runs 13 residues. The V end was cut by 4 bases, the J end by 0 bases, with 7 bases between. Per the germline V gene, CDR1 is SGDLS and CDR2 is YYNGEE. CDR3 nucleotides: TGTGCCAGCAGCCCCGGAGCTAACTATGGCTACACCTTC. Residues: CASSPGANYGYTF.

The CDR3 DNA reads TGTGCCTGGCCGGGCCAAGGAGACACCGGGGAGCTGTTTTTT. Protein: CAWPGQGDTGELFF. The J gene is TRBJ2-2, the V gene TRBV30; no reliable D call. The CDR3 consists of 14 residues. The V end lost 5 bases, the J end lost 3 bases, and 13 bases lay between the germline ends. The germline gives CDR1 GTSNPN, CDR2 SVGIG (reference sequence).

The J gene is TRBJ1-1, the V gene TRBV4-1, with 9 positions matching TRBD1. CDR1 and CDR2 (germline): MGHRA, YSYEKL. V dropped 5 bases and J dropped 8; count of bases not matched to a gene: 12. The CDR3 is 15 residues long. The CDR3 here is CASSGLQGARREAFF. Written as DNA, the CDR3 is TGCGCCAGCAGCGGATTACAGGGGGCTCGACGAGAAGCTTTCTTT.

This chain links TRBV5-8 with TRBJ2-5, with 14 bases fitting TRBD2. V lost 4 bases and J lost 1; bases outside the gene matches: 3. CDR1 and CDR2 (germline): SGHTS, YDEGEE. This CDR3 has 16 residues. The CDR3 bases are TGTGCCAGCAGCCGCGGGACTAGCGGGGGCCAAGAGACCCAGTACTTC. Residues: CASSRGTSGGQETQYF.

V usage is TRBV7-9 and J usage is TRBJ2-3; 12 nucleotides match TRBD2. The junction had 5 bases not matched to a gene; V was cut back by 5 bases and J by 2 bases. This CDR3 is built from 16 residues. Germline V gives CDR1 SEHNR, CDR2 FQNEAQ (reference sequence). CDR3 sequence: CASSNGLAGITDTQYF. The CDR3, as DNA: TGTGCCAGCAGCAACGGACTAGCGGGAATCACAGATACGCAGTATTTT.

V gene TRBV29-1 combines with J gene TRBJ1-5, with D perhaps matching TRBD1 (5 bases). Trimming pared 7 bases from V and 6 bases from J, leaving 16 bases between. This CDR3 contains 13 residues. Germline V gene data show CDR1 as SQVTM and CDR2 as ANQGSEA. The CDR3 sequence is CSALAGGGQPQHF. CDR3 nucleotides: TGCAGCGCCCTCGCCGGGGGGGGTCAGCCCCAGCATTTT.